The T cell receptor (beta chain) described here comes from a study of cytomegalovirus exposure and HLA in healthy donors. The PCR contained 60 Vbeta and 13 Jbeta primers. Sequencing was performed with immunoSEQ multiplex PCR; in TCRdb, only in-frame clones are kept and a portion is missing. Of some 130,000 clones listed, 76% were seen once; the top ten hold less than 2%. Looked up from germline, CDR1 is KGHSH and CDR2 is LQKENI. This CDR3 spans 14 amino acids. The V gene lost 3 bases and the J gene lost 0 bases, with 5 bases spanning the gap. Specimen: PBMCs. This sequence was found in a female donor in good health and CMV-seropositive. The chain uses TRBV18 and TRBJ2-2, with no clear D. The CDR3 region has the DNA TGTGCCAGCTCACCGTTAGCGAACACCGGGGAGCTGTTTTTT. The encoded protein is CASSPLANTGELFF.